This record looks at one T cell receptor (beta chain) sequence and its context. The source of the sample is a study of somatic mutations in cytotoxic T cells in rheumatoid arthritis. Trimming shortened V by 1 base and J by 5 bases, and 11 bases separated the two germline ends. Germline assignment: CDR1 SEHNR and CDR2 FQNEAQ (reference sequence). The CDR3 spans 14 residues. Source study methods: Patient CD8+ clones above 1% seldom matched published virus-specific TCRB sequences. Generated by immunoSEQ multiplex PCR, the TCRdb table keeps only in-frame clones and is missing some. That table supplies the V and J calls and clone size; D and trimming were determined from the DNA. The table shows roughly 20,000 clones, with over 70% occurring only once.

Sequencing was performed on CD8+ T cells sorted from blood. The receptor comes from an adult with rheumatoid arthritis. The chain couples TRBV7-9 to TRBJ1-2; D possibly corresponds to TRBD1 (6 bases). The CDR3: CASSLESGVYGYTF. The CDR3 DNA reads TGTGCCAGCAGCTTAGAATCAGGGGTATATGGCTACACCTTC.